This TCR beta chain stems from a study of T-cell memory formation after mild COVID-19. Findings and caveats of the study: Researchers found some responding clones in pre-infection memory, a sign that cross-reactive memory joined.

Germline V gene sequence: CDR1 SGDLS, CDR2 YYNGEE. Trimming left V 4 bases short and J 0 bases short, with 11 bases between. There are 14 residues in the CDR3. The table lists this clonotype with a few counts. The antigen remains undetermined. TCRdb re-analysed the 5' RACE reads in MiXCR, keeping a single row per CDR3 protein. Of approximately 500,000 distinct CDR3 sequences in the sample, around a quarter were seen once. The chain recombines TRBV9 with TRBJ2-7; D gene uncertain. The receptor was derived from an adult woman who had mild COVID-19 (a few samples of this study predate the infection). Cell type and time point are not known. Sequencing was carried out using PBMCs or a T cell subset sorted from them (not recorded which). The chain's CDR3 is CASSPTDFSYEQYF. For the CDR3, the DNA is TGTGCCAGCAGCCCTACAGACTTCTCCTACGAGCAGTACTTC. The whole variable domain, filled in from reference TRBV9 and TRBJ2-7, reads DSGVTQTPKHLITATGQRVTLRCSPRSGDLSVYWYQQSLDQGLQFLIQYYNGEERAKGNILERFSAQQFPDLHSELNLSSLELGDSALYFCASSPTDFSYEQYFGPGTRLTVT.